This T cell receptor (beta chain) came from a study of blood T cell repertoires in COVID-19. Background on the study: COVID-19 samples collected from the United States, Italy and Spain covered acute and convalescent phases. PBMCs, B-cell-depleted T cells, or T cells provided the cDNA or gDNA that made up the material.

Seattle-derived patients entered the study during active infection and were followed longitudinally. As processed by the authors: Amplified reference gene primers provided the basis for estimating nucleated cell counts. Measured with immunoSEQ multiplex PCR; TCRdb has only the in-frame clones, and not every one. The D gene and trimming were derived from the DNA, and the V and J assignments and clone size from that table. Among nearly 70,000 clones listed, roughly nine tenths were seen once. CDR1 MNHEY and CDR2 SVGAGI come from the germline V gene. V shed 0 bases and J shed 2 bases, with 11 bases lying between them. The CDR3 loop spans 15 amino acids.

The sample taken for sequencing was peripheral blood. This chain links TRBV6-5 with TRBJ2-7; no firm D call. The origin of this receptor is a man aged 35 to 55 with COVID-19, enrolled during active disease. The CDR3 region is CASSYSAIRAYEQYF. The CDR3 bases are TGTGCCAGCAGTTACTCGGCCATACGGGCCTACGAGCAGTACTTC.